The entry below describes one T cell receptor (beta chain). This entry belongs to a study of T-cell reconstitution after alpha-beta-depleted transplantation in children. It was with unique molecular identifiers that the TCRbeta library was prepared. From the PCR reads, TCRdb called clonotypes with MiXCR, one entry per CDR3 protein. The profile shows roughly 500,000 distinct CDR3 sequences, about 30% of them singletons. Trimming stripped 4 bases from V and 6 bases from J, with 18 bases between. The CDR3 sequence is 15 residues long. V gene TRBV12-3 or TRBV12-4 combines with J gene TRBJ1-2; tentative D call: TRBD1 (5 bases). Sequenced here: PBMCs from the stem cell graft donor, sampled from the stem cell graft. This clonotype was obtained from a human donor who donated a stem cell graft to a child with aplastic anemia. The CDR3 sequence: CASSSAGTARNGYTF. The CDR3 DNA sequence: TGTGCCAGCAGTTCCGCCGGGACGGCGAGAAATGGCTACACCTTC.